This T cell receptor beta chain stems from a study of blood T cell repertoires in COVID-19. On the study more broadly: The United States, Italy and Spain provided the acute and convalescent COVID-19 samples. PBMCs, B-cell-depleted T cells, or T cells provided the cDNA or gDNA that made up the material.

Original processing notes: Estimation of nucleated cell counts was performed using reference gene primer amplification. This table comes from immunoSEQ multiplex PCR, and its TCRdb copy is limited to in-frame clones, with some not included. The V and J calls and clone size were taken over from that table, and D and trimming were inferred from the DNA. The repertoire holds 65,000 to 90,000 clones, with 77% as singletons. Germline CDR1 reads SGHRS; CDR2 reads YFSETQ. The CDR3 has 18 amino acids. With V trimmed by 7 bases and J by 5 bases, 23 bases remained unmatched. The sequencing sample was made of peripheral blood. This receptor was obtained from a man between 65 and 79 years old with COVID-19, enrolled during active disease. The V call is TRBV5-1, the J call TRBJ2-5, with 7 bases aligning to TRBD2. The chain's CDR3 is CASRPGWGRAKDVETQYF. CDR3 in DNA: TGCGCCAGCCGGCCGGGATGGGGGAGGGCTAAGGATGTGGAGACCCAGTACTTC.